This record covers a single T cell receptor (beta chain). Its target is not known. This sample is part of a study of post-analysis software for immune sequencing data. Germline V gene sequence: CDR1 MNHEY, CDR2 SVGAGI. V lost 6 bases and J lost 4, with 15 bases in between. The CDR3 spans 14 residues. Study results and limitations: Controls had lower frequencies than patients of 4 or 5 TRBV segments, which included TRBV5-6, TRBV5-1 and TRBV20-1. Controls had significantly higher normalized Chao1 diversity than multiple sclerosis patients. Samples made in the same batch grouped tightly together by F measure.

Libraries were made from TCR beta cDNA, and they carried unique molecular identifiers. T cells, roughly 1 to 10 million of them, yielded hundreds of thousands of cDNA molecules. TCRdb reanalysed the PCR reads using MiXCR and keeps one entry per CDR3 protein. In the table there are around 400,000 distinct CDR3 sequences, 30% to 45% of which are singletons. Sequencing was carried out using blood. The V call is TRBV6-5, the J call TRBJ1-1, with D perhaps TRBD1 (6 bases). The TCR originated in a girl aged 2-10 years with multiple sclerosis. The CDR3 spells CASSLTTGTTEAFF. CDR3 in DNA: TGTGCCAGCAGCCTAACTACAGGGACCACTGAAGCTTTCTTT.